One sample yielded the 2 T cell receptor beta chains listed below, sequenced in a study of CD4 T cells in relation to SARS-CoV-2 and coronaviruses. The unexposed donors gave CD4+ T cells in about 2010-2019, prior to COVID-19. Sequencing used immunoSEQ multiplex PCR; TCRdb keeps in-frame clones, though not all of them. The repertoire has approximately 59,000 clones, around 87% of them found once; the top ten carry roughly 1.6%. Sequencing was done on a sample of memory CD4+ T cells from PBMCs. The source is a human donor in good health.

This chain joins TRBV5-4 and TRBJ2-2, with 7 bases matching TRBD1. This CDR3 spans 14 amino acids. The ends lost 4 bases at V and 8 bases at J; junction bases unmatched: 8. Germline CDR1 and CDR2: SGHNT and YYREEE (reference sequence). CDR3 protein: CASSARQGLGELFF. CDR3 sequence (DNA): TGTGCCAGCAGCGCCCGACAGGGTCTTGGGGAGCTGTTTTTT.

This clone was counted between two and nine times. This chain uses TRBV5-3 with TRBJ1-6; D call uncertain. TRBV5-3 is an ORF, and what it does is uncertain. CDR3 length: 13 amino acids. V was shortened by 3 bases and J by 7 bases, with 8 bases between the two germline ends. CDR3 nucleotide sequence: TGTGCCAGAAGCTGGACGTCGAATTCACCCCTCCACTTT. It is translated as CARSWTSNSPLHF.